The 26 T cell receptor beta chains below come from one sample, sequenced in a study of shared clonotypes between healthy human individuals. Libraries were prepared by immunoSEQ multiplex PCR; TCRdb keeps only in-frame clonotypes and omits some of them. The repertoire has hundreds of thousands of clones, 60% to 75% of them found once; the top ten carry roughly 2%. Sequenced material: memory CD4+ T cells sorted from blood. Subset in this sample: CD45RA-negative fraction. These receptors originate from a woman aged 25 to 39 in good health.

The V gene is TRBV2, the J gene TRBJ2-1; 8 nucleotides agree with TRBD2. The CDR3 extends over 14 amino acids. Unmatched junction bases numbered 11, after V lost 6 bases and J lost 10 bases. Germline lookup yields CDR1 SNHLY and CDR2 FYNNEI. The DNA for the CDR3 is TGTGCCAGCAGCCTACAAGGGACTAGGGGAGAGCAGTTCTTC. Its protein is CASSLQGTRGEQFF.

This CDR3 reads CAWSVSGSPNTEAFF. The CDR3 DNA reads as TGTGCCTGGAGTGTTTCCGGCAGCCCAAACACTGAAGCTTTCTTT. The chain joins TRBV30 to TRBJ1-1; D not certain. Trimming pared 0 bases from V and 2 bases from J, leaving 13 bases between. Germline-derived CDR1 and CDR2 are GTSNPN and SVGIG (reference sequence). The CDR3 has 15 amino acids.

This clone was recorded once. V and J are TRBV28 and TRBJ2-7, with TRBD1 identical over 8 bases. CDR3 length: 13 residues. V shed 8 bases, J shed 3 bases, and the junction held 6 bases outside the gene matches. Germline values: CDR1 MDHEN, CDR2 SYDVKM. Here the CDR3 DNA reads TGTGCCAGCTGGAAAGACAGGGGCTACGAGCAGTACTTC. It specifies CASWKDRGYEQYF.

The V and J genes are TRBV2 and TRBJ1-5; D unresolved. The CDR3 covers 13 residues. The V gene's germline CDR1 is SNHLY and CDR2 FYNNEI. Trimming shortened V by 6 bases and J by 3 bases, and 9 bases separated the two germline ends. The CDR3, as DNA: TGTGCCAGCAGGCGTGGGGACAATCAGCCCCAGCATTTT. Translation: CASRRGDNQPQHF.

CDR3 amino acids: CASRRQGLVGEKLFF. The CDR3 region has the DNA TGTGCCAGCAGACGACAGGGGTTGGTTGGTGAAAAACTGTTTTTT. The rearrangement joins TRBV6-5 to TRBJ1-4; the match to TRBD1 covers 8 bases. The germline V gene encodes CDR1 MNHEY and CDR2 SVGAGI. CDR3 length: 15 amino acids. The V gene end was trimmed by 6 bases and the J gene end by 7 bases; junction bases not matched to a gene: 10.

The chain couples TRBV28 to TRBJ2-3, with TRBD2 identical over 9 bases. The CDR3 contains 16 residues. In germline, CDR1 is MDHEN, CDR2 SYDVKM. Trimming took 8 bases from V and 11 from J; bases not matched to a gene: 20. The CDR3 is CASAPHGGLAFRGQYF. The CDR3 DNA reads TGTGCCAGCGCCCCACACGGGGGACTAGCCTTCAGGGGGCAGTATTTT.

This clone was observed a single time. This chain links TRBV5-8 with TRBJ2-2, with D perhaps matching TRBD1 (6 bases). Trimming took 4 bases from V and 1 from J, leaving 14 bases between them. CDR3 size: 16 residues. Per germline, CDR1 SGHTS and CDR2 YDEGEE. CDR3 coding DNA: TGTGCCAGCAGCGGAAGACAGGTGCTGAACACCGGGGAGCTGTTTTTT. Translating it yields CASSGRQVLNTGELFF. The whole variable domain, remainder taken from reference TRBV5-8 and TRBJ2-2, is EAGVTQSPTHLIKTRGQQATLRCSPISGHTSVYWYQQALGLGLQFLLWYDEGEERNRGNFPPRFSGRQFPNYSSELNVNALELEDSALYLCASSGRQVLNTGELFFGEGSRLTVL.

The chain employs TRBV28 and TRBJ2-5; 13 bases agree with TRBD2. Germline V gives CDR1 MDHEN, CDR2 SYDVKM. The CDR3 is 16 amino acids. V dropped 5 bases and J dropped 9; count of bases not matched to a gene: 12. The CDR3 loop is CASSPSGTSGTRAQYF. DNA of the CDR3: TGTGCCAGCAGTCCTTCCGGGACTAGCGGGACACGGGCCCAGTACTTC.

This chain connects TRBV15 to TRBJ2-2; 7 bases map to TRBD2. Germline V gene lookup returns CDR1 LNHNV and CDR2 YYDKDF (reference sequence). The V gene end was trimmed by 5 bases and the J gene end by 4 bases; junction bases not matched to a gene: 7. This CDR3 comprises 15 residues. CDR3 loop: CATSWGGGSTGELFF. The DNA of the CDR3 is TGTGCCACCAGCTGGGGGGGAGGAAGCACCGGGGAGCTGTTTTTT.

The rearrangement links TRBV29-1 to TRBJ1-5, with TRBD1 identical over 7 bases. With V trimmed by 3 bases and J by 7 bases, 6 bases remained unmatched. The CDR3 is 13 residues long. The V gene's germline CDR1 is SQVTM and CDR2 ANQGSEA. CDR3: CSVEGTEGQPQHF. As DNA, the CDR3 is TGCAGCGTTGAGGGGACAGAAGGGCAGCCCCAGCATTTT. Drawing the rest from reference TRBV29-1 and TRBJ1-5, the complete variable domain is SAVISQKPSRDICQRGTSLTIQCQVDSQVTMMFWYRQQPGQSLTLIATANQGSEATYESGFVIDKFPISRPNLTFSTLTVSNMSPEDSSIYLCSVEGTEGQPQHFGDGTRLSIL.

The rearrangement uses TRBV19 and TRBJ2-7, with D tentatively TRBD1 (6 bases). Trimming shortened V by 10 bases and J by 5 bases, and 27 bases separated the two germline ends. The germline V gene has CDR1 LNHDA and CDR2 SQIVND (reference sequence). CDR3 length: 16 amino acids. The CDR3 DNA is TGTGCCACCGCATTAATGGGGGCGAGACGACTGGACGAGCAGTACTTC. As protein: CATALMGARRLDEQYF.

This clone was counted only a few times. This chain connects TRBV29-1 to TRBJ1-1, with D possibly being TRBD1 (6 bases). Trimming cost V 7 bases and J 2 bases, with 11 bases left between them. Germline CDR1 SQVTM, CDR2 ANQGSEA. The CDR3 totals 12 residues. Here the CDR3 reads CSERQANTEAFF. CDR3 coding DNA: TGCAGCGAAAGACAGGCTAACACTGAAGCTTTCTTT.

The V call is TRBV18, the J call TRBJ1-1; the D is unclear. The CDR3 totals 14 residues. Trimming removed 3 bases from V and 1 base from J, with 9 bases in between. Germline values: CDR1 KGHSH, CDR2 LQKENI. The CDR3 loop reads CASSPSEKNTEAFF. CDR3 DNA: TGTGCCAGCTCACCTTCGGAAAAGAACACTGAAGCTTTCTTT.

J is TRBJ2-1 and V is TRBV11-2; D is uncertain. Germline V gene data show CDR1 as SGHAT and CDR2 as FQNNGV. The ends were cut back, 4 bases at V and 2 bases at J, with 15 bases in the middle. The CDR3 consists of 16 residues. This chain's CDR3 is CASSSRIMNPYNEQFF. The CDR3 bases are TGTGCCAGCAGCTCCCGGATCATGAACCCCTACAATGAGCAGTTCTTC.

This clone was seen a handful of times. CDR3 in DNA: TGTGCCAGCAGTTTGAGGACTAGCTCAAGACACTACGAGCAGTACTTC. Protein product: CASSLRTSSRHYEQYF. The chain uses TRBV28 and TRBJ2-5; 8 bases are a match to TRBD2. The end of the DNA fits TRBJ2-7 better, so the J call may be wrong. Germline V gene data show CDR1 as MDHEN and CDR2 as SYDVKM. The CDR3 spans 16 residues.

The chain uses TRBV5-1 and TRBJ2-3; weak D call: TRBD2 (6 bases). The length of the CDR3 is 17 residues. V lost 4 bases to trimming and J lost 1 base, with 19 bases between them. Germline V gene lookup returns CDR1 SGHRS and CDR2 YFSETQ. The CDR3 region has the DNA TGCGCCAGCAGCGTCCACGGGGGTGGTTCTGGCACAGATACGCAGTATTTT. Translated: CASSVHGGGSGTDTQYF. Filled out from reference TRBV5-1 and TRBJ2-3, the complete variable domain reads KAGVTQTPRYLIKTRGQQVTLSCSPISGHRSVSWYQQTPGQGLQFLFEYFSETQRNKGNFPGRFSGRQFSNSRSEMNVSTLELGDSALYLCASSVHGGGSGTDTQYFGPGTRLTVL.

This CDR3 is CASSLIRGGSNEQFF. The CDR3 DNA is TGTGCCAGCAGTTTGATCAGGGGTGGGTCCAATGAGCAGTTCTTC. V usage is TRBV28 and J usage is TRBJ2-1; D perhaps matches TRBD1 (6 bases). V was cut by 3 bases and J by 6 bases, with 15 bases left in between. This CDR3 is 15 amino acids long. Germline V CDR1 and CDR2: MDHEN, SYDVKM.

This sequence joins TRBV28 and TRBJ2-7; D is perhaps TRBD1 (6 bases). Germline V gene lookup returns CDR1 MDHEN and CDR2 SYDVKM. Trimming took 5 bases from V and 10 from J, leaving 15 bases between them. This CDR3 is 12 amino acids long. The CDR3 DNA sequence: TGTGCCAGCAGTACGGGACAAGTCGGACAGTACTTC. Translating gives CASSTGQVGQYF.

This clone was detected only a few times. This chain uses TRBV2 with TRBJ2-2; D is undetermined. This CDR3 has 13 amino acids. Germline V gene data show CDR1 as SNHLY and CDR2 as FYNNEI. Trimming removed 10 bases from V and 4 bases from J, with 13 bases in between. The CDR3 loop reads CATRRAITGELFF. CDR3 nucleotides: TGTGCCACCCGGCGAGCGATCACCGGGGAGCTGTTTTTT.

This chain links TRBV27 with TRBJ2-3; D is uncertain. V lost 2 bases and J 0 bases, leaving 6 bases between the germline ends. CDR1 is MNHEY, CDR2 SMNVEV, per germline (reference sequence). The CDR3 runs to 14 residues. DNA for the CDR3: TGTGCCAGCAGTTTAACCCTCAGCACAGATACGCAGTATTTT. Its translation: CASSLTLSTDTQYF.

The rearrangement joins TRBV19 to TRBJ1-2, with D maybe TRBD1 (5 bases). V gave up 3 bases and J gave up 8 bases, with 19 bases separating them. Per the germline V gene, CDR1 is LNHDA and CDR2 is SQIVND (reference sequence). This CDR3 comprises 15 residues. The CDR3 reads CASSIPGTPFSGYTF. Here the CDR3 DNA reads TGTGCCAGTAGTATTCCCGGGACCCCCTTCTCGGGCTACACCTTC.

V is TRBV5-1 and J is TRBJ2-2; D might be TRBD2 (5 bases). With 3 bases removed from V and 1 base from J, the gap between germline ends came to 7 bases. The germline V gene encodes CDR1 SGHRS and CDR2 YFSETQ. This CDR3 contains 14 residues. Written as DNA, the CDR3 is TGCGCCAGCAGCTCCGGACTGAACACCGGGGAGCTGTTTTTT. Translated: CASSSGLNTGELFF.

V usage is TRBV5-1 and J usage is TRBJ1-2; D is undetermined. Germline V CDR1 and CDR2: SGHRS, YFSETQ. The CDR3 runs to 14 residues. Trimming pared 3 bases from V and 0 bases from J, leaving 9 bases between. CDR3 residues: CASSYRESNYGYTF. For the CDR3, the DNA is TGCGCCAGCAGCTACAGAGAATCTAACTATGGCTACACCTTC.

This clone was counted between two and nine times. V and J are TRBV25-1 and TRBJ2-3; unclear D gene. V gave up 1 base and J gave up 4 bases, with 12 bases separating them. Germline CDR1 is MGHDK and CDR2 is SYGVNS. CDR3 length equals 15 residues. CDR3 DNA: TGTGCCAGCAGTGAATCTGCTGGTGTGGCAGATACGCAGTATTTT. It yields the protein CASSESAGVADTQYF.

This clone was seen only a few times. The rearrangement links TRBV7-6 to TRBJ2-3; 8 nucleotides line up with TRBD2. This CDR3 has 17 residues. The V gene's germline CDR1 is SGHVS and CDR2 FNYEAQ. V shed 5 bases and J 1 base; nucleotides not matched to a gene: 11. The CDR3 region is CASSPKWGTSGTDTQYF. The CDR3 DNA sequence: TGTGCCAGCAGCCCTAAATGGGGGACTAGTGGCACAGATACGCAGTATTTT.

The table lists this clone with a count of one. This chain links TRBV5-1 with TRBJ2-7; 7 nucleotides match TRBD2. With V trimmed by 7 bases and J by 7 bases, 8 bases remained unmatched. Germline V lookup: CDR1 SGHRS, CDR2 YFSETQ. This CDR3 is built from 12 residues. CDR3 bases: TGCGCCAGCGATACTAGCGAACCAGAGCAGTACTTC. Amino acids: CASDTSEPEQYF.